What follows are 7 T cell receptor beta chains derived from one specimen sequenced in a study of blood T cell repertoires in COVID-19. TCRdb's copy holds only in-frame clones and misses some; the assay was immunoSEQ multiplex PCR. The data show over 100,000 clones, 85% to 90% seen once. The sequenced sample was peripheral blood. These receptors were obtained from a man in his forties or fifties with acute or convalescent COVID-19.

The chain links TRBV11-2 to TRBJ1-1, with unresolved D. There are 13 residues in the CDR3. Trimming shortened V by 3 bases and J by 1 base, and 6 bases separated the two germline ends. From germline, CDR1 is SGHAT and CDR2 FQNNGV. The CDR3, as DNA: TGTGCCAGCAGCTTTTTTCAGAACACTGAAGCTTTCTTT. Translating it yields CASSFFQNTEAFF.

This sequence joins TRBV13 and TRBJ2-2; no clear D. CDR1 is PRHDT and CDR2 is FYEKMQ in the germline V gene (reference sequence). The CDR3 contains 15 residues. V was cut by 0 bases and J by 2 bases, with 7 bases left in between. The CDR3 DNA reads as TGTGCCAGCAGCTTAGGCCGGAGAAACACCGGGGAGCTGTTTTTT. Translation gives CASSLGRRNTGELFF.

This clone was found once. The rearrangement uses TRBV4-1 and TRBJ1-4; D not certain. CDR3 length equals 16 residues. V shed 4 bases and J shed 5 bases, with 17 bases lying between them. The V gene's germline CDR1 is MGHRA and CDR2 YSYEKL. CDR3 protein: CASSPGGGGMNEKLFF. The CDR3 nucleotides are TGCGCCAGCAGCCCCGGTGGTGGAGGGATGAATGAAAAACTGTTTTTT.

This chain connects TRBV6-1 to TRBJ2-5; D remains ambiguous. Germline values: CDR1 MNHNS, CDR2 SASEGT. The V gene lost 1 base and the J gene lost 2 bases, with 11 bases spanning the gap. The CDR3 length is 15 residues. The CDR3 region has the DNA TGTGCCAGCAGTGAAGATCGAGCGAGACAAGAGACCCAGTACTTC. As protein: CASSEDRARQETQYF.

The chain employs TRBV2 and TRBJ1-5; possible D gene TRBD1, 6 bases. Per germline, CDR1 SNHLY and CDR2 FYNNEI. This CDR3 is 15 amino acids long. The V end lost 0 bases, the J end lost 7 bases, and 13 bases lay between the germline ends. The CDR3 DNA is TGTGCCAGCAGTGAAGCGCTCAGGGGTGCCCAGCCCCAGCATTTT. As protein: CASSEALRGAQPQHF.

The chain employs TRBV5-4 and TRBJ2-1; TRBD2 agrees at 8 bases. Germline assignment: CDR1 SGHNT and CDR2 YYREEE (reference sequence). The CDR3 has 16 amino acids. V shed 4 bases and J 5 bases; nucleotides not matched to a gene: 11. For the CDR3, the DNA is TGTGCCAGCAGCCCCCAGAGAGCGGGAGCCCACAATGAGCAGTTCTTC. It encodes CASSPQRAGAHNEQFF.

The J gene is TRBJ2-3, the V gene TRBV5-1, with 9 bases fitting TRBD2. The CDR3 spans 16 residues. The trim removed 0 bases at V and 4 bases at J, leaving 6 bases unmatched. Per germline, CDR1 SGHRS and CDR2 YFSETQ. The CDR3 DNA reads as TGCGCCAGCAGCTTGGCCCTCGCGGGAGGGTCAGATACGCAGTATTTT. Amino acids: CASSLALAGGSDTQYF. Filled out from reference TRBV5-1 and TRBJ2-3, the complete variable domain reads KAGVTQTPRYLIKTRGQQVTLSCSPISGHRSVSWYQQTPGQGLQFLFEYFSETQRNKGNFPGRFSGRQFSNSRSEMNVSTLELGDSALYLCASSLALAGGSDTQYFGPGTRLTVL.